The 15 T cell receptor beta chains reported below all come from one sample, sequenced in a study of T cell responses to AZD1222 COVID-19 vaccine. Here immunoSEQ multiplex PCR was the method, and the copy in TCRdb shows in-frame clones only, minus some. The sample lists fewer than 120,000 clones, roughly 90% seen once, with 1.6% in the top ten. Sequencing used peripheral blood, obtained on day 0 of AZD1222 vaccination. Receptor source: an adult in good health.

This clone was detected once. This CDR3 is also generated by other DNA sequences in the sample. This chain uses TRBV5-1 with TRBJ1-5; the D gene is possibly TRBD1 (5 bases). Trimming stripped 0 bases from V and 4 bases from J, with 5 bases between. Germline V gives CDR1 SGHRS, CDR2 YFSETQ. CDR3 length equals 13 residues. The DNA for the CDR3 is TGCGCCAGCAGCTTGGACAGGAATCAGCCCCAGCATTTT. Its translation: CASSLDRNQPQHF.

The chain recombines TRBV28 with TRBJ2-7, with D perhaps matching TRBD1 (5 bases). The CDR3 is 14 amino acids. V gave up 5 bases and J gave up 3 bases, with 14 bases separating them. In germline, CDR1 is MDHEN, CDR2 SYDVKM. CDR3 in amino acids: CASSETATLYEQYF. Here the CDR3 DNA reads TGTGCCAGCAGTGAGACAGCTACTCTCTACGAGCAGTACTTC.

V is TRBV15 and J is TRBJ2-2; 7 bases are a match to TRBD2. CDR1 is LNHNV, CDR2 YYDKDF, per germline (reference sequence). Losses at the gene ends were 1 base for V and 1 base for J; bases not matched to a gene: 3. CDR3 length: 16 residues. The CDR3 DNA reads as TGTGCCACCAGCAGAGCGCCTAGCGGGAACACCGGGGAGCTGTTTTTT. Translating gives CATSRAPSGNTGELFF.

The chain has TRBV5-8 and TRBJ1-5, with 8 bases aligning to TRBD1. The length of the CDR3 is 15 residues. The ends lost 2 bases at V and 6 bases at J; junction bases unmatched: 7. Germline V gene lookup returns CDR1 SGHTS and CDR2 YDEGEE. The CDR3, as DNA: TGTGCCAGCAGCTTCGGGGACAGGTTGGGTCAGCCCCAGCATTTT. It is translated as CASSFGDRLGQPQHF.

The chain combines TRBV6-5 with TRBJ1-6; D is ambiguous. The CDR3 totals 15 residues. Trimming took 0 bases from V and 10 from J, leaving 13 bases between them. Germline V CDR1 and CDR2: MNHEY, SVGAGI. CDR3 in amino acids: CASSYSKLQRSPLHF. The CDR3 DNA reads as TGTGCCAGCAGTTACTCGAAGCTCCAACGGTCACCCCTCCACTTT.

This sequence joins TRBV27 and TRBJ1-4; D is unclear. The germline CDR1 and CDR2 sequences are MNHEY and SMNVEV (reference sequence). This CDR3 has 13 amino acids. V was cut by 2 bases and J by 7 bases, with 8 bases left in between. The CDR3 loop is CASSLGNGEKLFF. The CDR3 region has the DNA TGTGCCAGCAGTTTAGGGAACGGTGAAAAACTGTTTTTT.

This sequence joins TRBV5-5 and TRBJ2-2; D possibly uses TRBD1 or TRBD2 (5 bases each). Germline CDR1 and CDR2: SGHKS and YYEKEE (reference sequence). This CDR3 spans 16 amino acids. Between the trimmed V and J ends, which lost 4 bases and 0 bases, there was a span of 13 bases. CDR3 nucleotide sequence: TGTGCCAGCAGCCTGAGAGGGGACCCGAACACCGGGGAGCTGTTTTTT. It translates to CASSLRGDPNTGELFF.

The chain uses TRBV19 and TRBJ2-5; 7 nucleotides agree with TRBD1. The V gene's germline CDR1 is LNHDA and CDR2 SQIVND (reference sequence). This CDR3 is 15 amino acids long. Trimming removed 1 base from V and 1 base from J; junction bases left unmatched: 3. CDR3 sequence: CASSIGGTVQETQYF. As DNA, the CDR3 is TGTGCCAGTAGTATAGGAGGGACAGTCCAAGAGACCCAGTACTTC.

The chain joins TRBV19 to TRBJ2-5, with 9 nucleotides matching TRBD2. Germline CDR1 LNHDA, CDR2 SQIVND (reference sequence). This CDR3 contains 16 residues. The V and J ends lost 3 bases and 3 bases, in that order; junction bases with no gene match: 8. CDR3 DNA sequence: TGTGCCAGTAGTATCCACGGCGGGAGGGTGGAAGAGACCCAGTACTTC. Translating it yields CASSIHGGRVEETQYF.

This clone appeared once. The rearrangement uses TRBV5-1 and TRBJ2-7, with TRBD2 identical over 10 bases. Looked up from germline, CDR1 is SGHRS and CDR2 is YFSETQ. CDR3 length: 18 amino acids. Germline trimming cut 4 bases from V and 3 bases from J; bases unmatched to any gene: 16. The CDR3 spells CASSGAGLAGVGGYEQYF. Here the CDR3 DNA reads TGCGCCAGCAGCGGTGCGGGGCTAGCGGGAGTCGGGGGCTACGAGCAGTACTTC. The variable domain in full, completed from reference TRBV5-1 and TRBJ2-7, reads KAGVTQTPRYLIKTRGQQVTLSCSPISGHRSVSWYQQTPGQGLQFLFEYFSETQRNKGNFPGRFSGRQFSNSRSEMNVSTLELGDSALYLCASSGAGLAGVGGYEQYFGPGTRLTVT.

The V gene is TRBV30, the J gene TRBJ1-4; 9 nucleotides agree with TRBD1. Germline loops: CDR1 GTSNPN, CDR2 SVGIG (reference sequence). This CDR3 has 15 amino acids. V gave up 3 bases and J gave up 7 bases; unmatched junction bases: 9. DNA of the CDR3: TGTGCCTGGAGAGGACAGGGGATGGCGCGTGAAAAACTGTTTTTT. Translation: CAWRGQGMAREKLFF.

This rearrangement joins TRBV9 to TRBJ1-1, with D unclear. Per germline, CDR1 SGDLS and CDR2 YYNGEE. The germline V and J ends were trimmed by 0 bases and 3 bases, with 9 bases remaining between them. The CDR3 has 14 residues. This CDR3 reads CASSVATGYTEAFF. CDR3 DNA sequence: TGTGCCAGCAGCGTAGCTACGGGGTACACTGAAGCTTTCTTT.

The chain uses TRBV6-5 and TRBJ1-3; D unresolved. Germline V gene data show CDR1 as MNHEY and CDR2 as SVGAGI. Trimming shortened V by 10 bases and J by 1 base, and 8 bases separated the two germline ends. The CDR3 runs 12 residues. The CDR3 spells CATSKSGNTIYF. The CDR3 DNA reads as TGTGCCACCTCGAAGTCTGGAAACACCATATATTTT.

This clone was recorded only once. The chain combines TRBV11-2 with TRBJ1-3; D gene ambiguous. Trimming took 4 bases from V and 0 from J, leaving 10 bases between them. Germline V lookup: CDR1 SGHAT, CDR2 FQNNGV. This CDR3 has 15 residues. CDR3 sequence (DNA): TGTGCCAGCAGCTCTGGACGGTTCTCTGGAAACACCATATATTTT. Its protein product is CASSSGRFSGNTIYF.

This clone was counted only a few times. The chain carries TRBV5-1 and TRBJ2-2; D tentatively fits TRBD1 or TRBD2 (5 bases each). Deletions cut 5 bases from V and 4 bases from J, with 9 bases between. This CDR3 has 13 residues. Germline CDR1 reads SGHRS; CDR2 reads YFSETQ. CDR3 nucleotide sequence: TGCGCCAGCAGTCGAGGGACCACCGGGGAGCTGTTTTTT. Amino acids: CASSRGTTGELFF.